This TCR beta chain was sequenced in a study of metastatic and nonmetastatic thyroid tumors. The wider study: Where malignant and benign thyroid patients were concerned, repertoires were compared across blood and tumor or nodule tissue.

Germline CDR1 WSHSY, CDR2 SAAADI. V lost 3 bases to trimming and J lost 9 bases, with 9 bases between them. CDR3 length: 13 amino acids. General study points: Reports indicated that malignant thyroid tumors showed significantly higher TCR beta diversity than benign nodules did, in blood and tumor.

This clone came up many times. The antigen remains undetermined. In the authors' methods: To classify distant metastasis in papillary thyroid cancer, a model was built from CDR3 differences across clinicopathological groups. TCRdb reassembled clones from the PCR reads with MiXCR. The V and J calls were determined by TCRdb, not by the authors. The sample comprises around 45,000 clones, roughly 15% of which are singletons, and 20% to 25% rests with the top ten. Every patient underwent thyroid surgery untreated. The V call is TRBV10-2, the J call TRBJ1-6; the D is unclear. Sequenced material: blood. The clonotype was recovered from a female donor with papillary thyroid cancer or a benign thyroid nodule (not recorded which). Some clones in this sample may be carry-over from other donors' samples. The CDR3 coding sequence is TGCGCCAGCAGTGACGTAGTGGGTTCACCCCTCCACTTT. This encodes CASSDVVGSPLHF.